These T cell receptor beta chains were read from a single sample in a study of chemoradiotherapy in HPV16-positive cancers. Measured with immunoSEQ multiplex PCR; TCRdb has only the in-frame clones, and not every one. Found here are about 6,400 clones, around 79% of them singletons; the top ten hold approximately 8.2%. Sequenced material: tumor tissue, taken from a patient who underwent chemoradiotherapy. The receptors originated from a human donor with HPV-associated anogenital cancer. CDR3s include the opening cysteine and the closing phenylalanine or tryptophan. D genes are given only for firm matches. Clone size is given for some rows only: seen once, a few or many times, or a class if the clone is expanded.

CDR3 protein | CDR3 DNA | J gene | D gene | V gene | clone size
CATSRLTSGFYNEQFF | TGTGCCACCAGCCGTCTCACTAGCGGCTTCTACAATGAGCAGTTCTTC | TRBJ2-1 | TRBD2 | TRBV15 | few
CASSPLTNRVDTIYF | TGTGCCAGCAGCCCCTTGACGAACAGGGTGGACACCATATATTTT | TRBJ1-3 | . | TRBV4-2 | .
CARTLVLNTEAFF | TGTGCCAGAACCCTAGTGCTGAACACTGAAGCTTTCTTT | TRBJ1-1 | . | TRBV30 | .
CASSLVSGWDSPLHF | TGTGCCAGCAGCTTAGTTTCAGGCTGGGATTCACCCCTCCACTTT | TRBJ1-6 | . | TRBV11-2 | .
CASSQDGISGGSPLHF | TGCGCCAGCAGCCAAGATGGTATATCCGGGGGTTCACCCCTCCACTTT | TRBJ1-6 | . | TRBV4-3 | .
CASSAVAGGPQNEQFF | TGCGCCAGCAGCGCTGTAGCGGGGGGGCCTCAGAATGAGCAGTTCTTC | TRBJ2-1 | TRBD2 | TRBV5-1 | .
CASGLWESVGLNTEAFF | TGTGCTAGTGGTTTGTGGGAGTCTGTAGGATTGAACACTGAAGCTTTCTTT | TRBJ1-1 | . | TRBV12-5 | .
CASTPSGGEVVYTGELFF | TGTGCCAGCACCCCGTCCGGGGGCGAGGTCGTTTACACCGGGGAGCTGTTTTTT | TRBJ2-2 | . | TRBV7-9 | .
CASRKDGADTQYF | TGTGCCAGCAGGAAGGACGGGGCAGATACGCAGTATTTT | TRBJ2-3 | . | TRBV2 | .
CATSSTGQPQHF | TGTGCCACCAGCTCGACAGGTCAGCCCCAGCATTTT | TRBJ1-5 | . | TRBV15 | few
CASSYSRTGGNTEAFF | TGTGCCAGCAGTTACTCTAGGACAGGGGGGAACACTGAAGCTTTCTTT | TRBJ1-1 | TRBD1 | TRBV6-5 | .
CATKGALNYEQYF | TGTGCCACCAAGGGGGCGTTGAACTACGAGCAGTACTTC | TRBJ2-7 | TRBD1 | TRBV28 | .
CASSILTVQHF | TGTGCCAGCAGTATCCTGACAGTTCAGCATTTT | TRBJ1-5 | . | TRBV28 | few
CASSVVKGADTGELFF | TGTGCCAGCAGCGTAGTGAAGGGGGCCGACACCGGGGAGCTGTTTTTT | TRBJ2-2 | TRBD1 | TRBV9 | .
CASSIGPGGLETQYF | TGTGCCAGTAGTATCGGGCCGGGGGGGTTGGAGACCCAGTACTTC | TRBJ2-5 | TRBD2 | TRBV19 | .
CAWSVAVNTEAFF | TGTGCCTGGAGTGTAGCGGTAAACACTGAAGCTTTCTTT | TRBJ1-1 | . | TRBV30 | few
CASSGLGGPSGNTIYF | TGTGCCAGCAGTGGTCTTGGGGGCCCCTCTGGAAACACCATATATTTT | TRBJ1-3 | . | TRBV25-1 | .
CSAWVWTEAFF | TGCAGTGCATGGGTGTGGACTGAAGCTTTCTTT | TRBJ1-1 | . | TRBV20-1 | .
CASSLLPAGLNTEAFF | TGCGCCAGCAGCTTGCTCCCAGCAGGCTTGAACACTGAAGCTTTCTTT | TRBJ1-1 | . | TRBV5-1 | once
CASSPRLAGDTDTQYF | TGCGCCAGCAGCCCCCGTCTAGCGGGGGACACAGATACGCAGTATTTT | TRBJ2-3 | TRBD2 | TRBV4-1 | .
CASSLGGRSKAFF | TGTGCCAGCAGCTTAGGGGGGCGAAGTAAAGCTTTCTTT | TRBJ1-1 | . | TRBV7-8 | once
CASSLDWYEQYF | TGTGCCAGCAGCTTAGATTGGTACGAGCAGTACTTC | TRBJ2-7 | . | TRBV7-8 | .
CSARQGRGYTF | TGCAGTGCTAGGCAGGGGAGGGGCTACACCTTC | TRBJ1-2 | . | TRBV20-1 | once
CASSLTGRMQAFF | TGTGCCAGCAGCTTGACAGGGAGGATGCAGGCTTTCTTT | TRBJ1-1 | TRBD1 | TRBV11-3 | .
CASSKTWTEETQYF | TGTGCCAGCAGCAAAACCTGGACGGAAGAGACCCAGTACTTC | TRBJ2-5 | . | TRBV7-9 | .
CASSGEDGYTF | TGTGCCAGCAGTGGGGAGGATGGCTACACCTTC | TRBJ1-2 | . | TRBV2 | .
CASSHERDSTEAFF | TGCGCCAGCAGCCACGAGAGGGATTCGACTGAAGCTTTCTTT | TRBJ1-1 | . | TRBV5-1 | once
CASSATGPTYGYTF | TGTGCCAGCAGCGCGACAGGGCCTACGTATGGCTACACCTTC | TRBJ1-2 | TRBD1 | TRBV2 | .
CASRSSDGPYDTQYF | TGTGCCAGTAGGTCGTCGGACGGCCCGTATGATACGCAGTATTTT | TRBJ2-3 | . | TRBV19 | .
CAWSFAGLYGYTF | TGTGCCTGGAGTTTTGCGGGGCTCTATGGCTACACCTTC | TRBJ1-2 | . | TRBV30 | .
CASSSNRGQYEQYF | TGTGCCAGCAGTAGCAACAGGGGGCAATACGAGCAGTACTTC | TRBJ2-7 | TRBD1 | TRBV6-5 | .
CSVEEGTSGNTIYF | TGCAGCGTTGAGGAGGGCACATCTGGAAACACCATATATTTT | TRBJ1-3 | . | TRBV29-1 | .
CASSPWEAGRYQETQYF | TGTGCCAGCAGCCCTTGGGAAGCGGGAAGGTACCAAGAGACCCAGTACTTC | TRBJ2-5 | TRBD2 | TRBV7-6 | .
CASSPGLAFDEQFF | TGTGCCAGCAGCCCGGGACTAGCGTTCGATGAGCAGTTCTTC | TRBJ2-1 | TRBD2 | TRBV5-6 | .
CASSLVGPYGYTF | TGTGCCAGCAGCTTGGTGGGGCCCTATGGCTACACCTTC | TRBJ1-2 | . | TRBV5-6 | .
CASSQDPMTLAYEQYF | TGCGCCAGCAGCCAAGATCCCATGACTCTTGCCTACGAGCAGTACTTC | TRBJ2-7 | . | TRBV4-3 | .
CAWSVNTNQPQHF | TGTGCCTGGAGTGTAAACACTAATCAGCCCCAGCATTTT | TRBJ1-5 | . | TRBV30 | .
CASRQDRAHEQYF | TGTGCCAGCAGGCAGGACAGGGCCCACGAGCAGTACTTC | TRBJ2-7 | TRBD1 | TRBV6-1 | .
CASSTSTKAKNIQYF | TGTGCCAGCAGCACCTCGACCAAAGCCAAAAACATTCAGTACTTC | TRBJ2-4 | . | TRBV5-6 | .
CAWTGTDNSPLHF | TGTGCCTGGACCGGGACAGATAATTCACCCCTCCACTTT | TRBJ1-6 | TRBD1 | TRBV30 | .
CASSIRVANSPLHF | TGTGCCAGTAGTATAAGAGTAGCTAATTCACCCCTCCACTTT | TRBJ1-6 | . | TRBV19 | .
CASREGQAYGYTF | TGTGCCAGCAGAGAGGGACAGGCCTATGGCTACACCTTC | TRBJ1-2 | TRBD1 | TRBV2 | .
CASSYSKGDRTYEQYF | TGTGCCAGCAGTTACTCGAAAGGGGACAGGACCTACGAGCAGTACTTC | TRBJ2-7 | TRBD1 | TRBV6-5 | .
CASSESGLTYEQYF | TGCGCCAGCAGTGAGTCGGGACTCACCTACGAGCAGTACTTC | TRBJ2-7 | . | TRBV10-2 | few
CASSRLAGGRREQFF | TGTGCCAGCAGCCGCCTAGCGGGGGGGCGACGTGAGCAGTTCTTC | TRBJ2-1 | TRBD2 | TRBV27 | .
CASSPRTGITDTQYF | TGTGCCAGCAGCCCACGGACAGGGATCACAGATACGCAGTATTTT | TRBJ2-3 | TRBD1 | TRBV7-9 | .
CASSFLGRDRGGSGANVLTF | TGTGCCAGCAGTTTCTTAGGTAGGGACAGGGGTGGCTCTGGGGCCAACGTCCTGACTTTC | TRBJ2-6 | TRBD1 | TRBV28 | .
CASSSLSGGSVNEQFF | TGTGCCAGCAGTTCGTTATCAGGGGGCTCGGTCAATGAGCAGTTCTTC | TRBJ2-1 | TRBD1 | TRBV6-5 | .
CASSFLAGGLNEQYF | TGTGCCAGCAGTTTCCTAGCGGGGGGGCTCAACGAGCAGTACTTC | TRBJ2-7 | TRBD2 | TRBV27 | few
CASASTGNYGYTF | TGTGCCAGCGCCAGTACGGGAAACTATGGCTACACCTTC | TRBJ1-2 | . | TRBV6-6 | .
CASNKDRWNTEAFF | TGTGCCAGCAATAAAGACAGGTGGAACACTGAAGCTTTCTTT | TRBJ1-1 | . | TRBV28 | .
CASSSGSSGRGEQYF | TGTGCCAGTAGTAGCGGTTCGTCAGGGCGCGGCGAGCAGTACTTC | TRBJ2-7 | . | TRBV19 | once
CASSFSSFHEQFF | TGTGCCAGCAGCTTTAGTAGCTTTCATGAGCAGTTCTTC | TRBJ2-1 | . | TRBV5-6 | .
CASSLIGVGYTF | TGTGCCAGCAGCTTGATAGGGGTCGGCTACACCTTC | TRBJ1-2 | . | TRBV5-8 | .
CAISGGGNQPQHF | TGTGCCATCAGTGGGGGGGGCAATCAGCCCCAGCATTTT | TRBJ1-5 | . | TRBV10-3 | .
CASSQGLVAEKGLETQYF | TGCGCCAGCAGCCAAGGCTTGGTTGCAGAAAAGGGGTTGGAGACCCAGTACTTC | TRBJ2-5 | . | TRBV4-3 | .
CASSLYGSGGSYEQYF | TGTGCCAGCAGCTTATATGGTAGCGGGGGCTCCTACGAGCAGTACTTC | TRBJ2-7 | TRBD2 | TRBV11-2 | .